This T cell receptor beta chain was documented in a study of cytomegalovirus exposure and HLA in healthy donors. Across the study: The study placed over 65% of its approximately 430 genotyped donors in the Caucasian-associated ancestry cluster. Study-wide results and limits: Later analysis associated a missense DCLRE1C variant with TCR beta V- and J-gene trimming. A later analysis revealed that TCR association rates differed between HLA loci, peaking at DRB1 and bottoming out at HLA-C.

The PCR used 60 Vbeta and 13 Jbeta primers. The table came from immunoSEQ multiplex PCR; TCRdb's copy has only in-frame clones and leaves some out. Of about 200,000 clones listed, about 87% are singletons. In this sample, this clone turned up a few times. The antigen is undetermined. Source material: PBMCs. This TCR was sampled from a man younger than 45 in good health and CMV-seronegative.

CDR3 coding DNA: TGTGCCAGCAGCTTGGTGGCGGGTGCCTACGAGCAGTACTTC. Encoded protein: CASSLVAGAYEQYF. The chain has TRBV5-4 and TRBJ2-7; the D gene is possibly TRBD2 (5 bases). From germline, CDR1 is SGHNT and CDR2 YYREEE (reference sequence). With 0 bases removed from V and 2 bases from J, the gap between germline ends came to 9 bases. This CDR3 is 14 amino acids long.